This TCR beta chain appears in the sequencing data of a study of cytomegalovirus exposure and HLA in healthy donors (dated by TCRdb to 2015 to 2018). Concerning the study at large: According to an earlier analysis of 587 of the donors, about 179 million T cells yielded 117 million unique TCR beta sequences and more than 250 Gb of sequence data. The study combined high-throughput TCR immunosequencing, statistical association of individual TCRs with disease status, and machine learning to predict cytomegalovirus infection status. Donor age, sex, ethnicity and CMV serostatus were collected together with the repertoire data. A later genetic analysis took genome-wide SNP genotypes for about 65% of the 666 donors and used that subset as a discovery cohort. An early release that covered about 640 HLA-typed donors contained about 290 gigabases of sequencing data and 85 million to 100 million unique TCR sequences. A later analysis re-analyzed previously published TCR beta repertoires from roughly 630 donors and added high-resolution HLA genotyping to study TCR occurrence patterns. Among roughly 370 genotyped donors of the cohort, an average of approximately 250,000 unique TCR beta nucleotide sequences were sequenced per donor, around 18% of them non-productive. The genetic ancestry cluster associated with self-reported Caucasian donors included 81% of the roughly 360 genotyped donors. Both class I and class II loci were covered by HLA typing, at four-digit resolution. In the later analysis, no new phenotypic data were used to find candidate immune exposures; instead, reliance was placed on TCR beta sequences and their occurrence across donors. Every discovery cohort repertoire had been produced on one sequencing platform. Besides the first cohort of some 670 subjects, a separate validation cohort made up of 90 to 150 different subjects was used. In an earlier analysis of 587 of the donors, high-throughput TCR beta sequencing was used to judge whether each TCR beta V gene segment behaved as functional or pseudogenic. Using immunosequencing, the study profiled T cell repertoires from around 680 subjects and related those repertoires to cytomegalovirus serostatus. The study aimed to test whether signatures of past pathogen exposure could be identified by cataloging public T cell receptors. The number of typed donors differed by locus: about 629-630 for A, B, C, DRB1 and DQB1; 522 for DQA1; 606 for DPA1; and about 470 for DPB1. Because of strong linkage in the cohort, roughly 5 DR-DQ haplotypes were treated as single units for association and clustering.

Findings and caveats that apply to the study as a whole: According to a later analysis, most CMV-associated TCR beta chains appeared to be HLA-restricted, and the HLA associations seemed to be driven largely by CMV exposure. Assigning TCR associations to individual alleles was difficult when HLA alleles, especially DR and DQ, strongly co-occurred. A total of roughly 160 TCR beta chains were listed by the study as associated with cytomegalovirus. Approximately 16 rarely observed V segments, including chromosome 9 orphons, were excluded from the earlier analysis of just under 600 of the donors because counts were too low. The presence/absence analyses assumed that sequencing depth was roughly uniform across donors, and that assumption may not be true. In a later analysis, HLA-associated TCR beta chains were found to be more clonally expanded and to have lower generation probabilities than equally common non-associated chains. An earlier analysis of roughly 570 of the donors showed that most TCR beta V segments appeared in productive rearrangements either about 90% or about 30% of the time, which broadly matched IMGT annotations. For the cohort, immune exposure information was limited to CMV serostatus. A later analysis found that TCR association rates varied across HLA loci, with DRB1 alleles showing the most associated TCRs and HLA-C alleles the fewest. In vitro tests confirmed that three of the cytomegalovirus-associated TCR beta chains recognize cytomegalovirus antigens. Most TCR sequences were seen in very few donors, while some public TCRs were found in many individuals. The authors suggested that the approach could potentially be generalized to other disease states and immunological phenotypes. In this cohort, only TCR beta chains were sequenced, and detectable features were limited by the absence of alpha or paired-chain data. A later genetic analysis reported fewer N-insertions in productive TCRs among donors in an Asian-associated ancestry cluster than the approximately 670-donor mean. A later genetic analysis associated a missense DCLRE1C variant with V-gene and J-gene trimming of TCR beta chains, and an independent cohort replicated the association. Because some donors lacked HLA typing at each locus, the association tests relied only on the typed subset. The 87-base-pair reads could not distinguish some IMGT-functional V segments, including TRBV6-2 and TRBV6-3, so those segments were excluded. A later analysis reported that several top co-occurrence clusters appeared linked to parvovirus B19, influenza, CMV and Epstein-Barr virus. A further reported finding was that TCR beta sequences accurately predicted the HLA-A and HLA-B alleles for most subjects in the first cohort. Specific HLA alleles were associated with over 15,000 TCR beta sequences at a false discovery rate of 0.05 in a later analysis. Correlated functional status among segregating V segments might reflect linkage disequilibrium, but an unknown experimental factor could not be ruled out. In both the original and validation cohorts, the classifier was reported to diagnose cytomegalovirus status with high specificity and sensitivity. A cluster of highly shared sequence variants was judged likely to represent a technical artifact of the sequencing pipeline.

The cohort was made up of 500 to 850 healthy bone marrow donors. All cohort members were sampled while nominally healthy, although unrecorded immune exposures were likely present. The donor tested CMV seropositive and was one of the 289 seropositive cohort members. A peripheral blood sample was provided by each donor, and peripheral blood mononuclear cells were used for TCR beta sequencing. Genomic DNA extraction from the blood cell samples was performed with the Qiagen DNeasy Blood Extraction Kit. Library preparation was by the immunoSEQ multiplex PCR assay. The multiplex PCR relied on a mix of 60 forward primers for TCR Vbeta segments and 13 reverse primers for TCR Jbeta segments. The CDR3 region of rearranged TCR beta genes was amplified from genomic DNA by a multiplex PCR assay. The amplified TCR beta libraries were sequenced on the Illumina HiSeq System as 87-base-pair reads. The source study handled its data this way. In a later analysis, tens of millions of unique TCR beta chains were counted across the approximately 640 repertoires, and around 10 million of these chains were shared by at least two donors. Raw reads were error-corrected and collapsed into unique sequences by a nearest-neighbor algorithm in which closely related sequences were merged to remove PCR and sequencing errors. V, D and J gene segments were assigned by aligning CDR3 sequences to IMGT reference sequences. Each retained sequence needed at least a six-nucleotide match to both a V gene segment and a J gene segment. A rearrangement was called productive if the CDR3 had no stop codons and remained in frame with V and J, and every other rearrangement was called non-productive. CDR3 was defined according to IMGT convention as the region running from the second conserved V-encoded cysteine to the conserved J-encoded phenylalanine. The earlier analysis of 587 of the donors excluded sequences that lacked an unambiguous match to a single V gene segment. In an earlier analysis of a few hundred of the donors, V segments were called functional above 56.7% productive rearrangements and were called segregating when the between-donor standard deviation exceeded 5%. To diagnose cytomegalovirus status from the catalog of TCR beta chain sequences, a statistical classification framework was built. A later analysis assigned V and J genes by comparing TCR nucleotide sequences with IMGT/GENE-DB human TR gene sequences. Using the TCRdist pipeline, a later analysis assigned CDR3 sequences along with most-parsimonious VDJ recombination scenarios. In a later analysis, each TCR beta chain was defined by its CDR3 amino acid sequence together with its V-gene family, and reads without a unique V-gene family were excluded. In a later analysis, fewer than 650 highly shared, low-generation-probability nucleotide sequences were removed to address suspected cross-contamination and a sequencing artifact. In a later analysis, a clonal expansion index was calculated for each public chain from normalized within-repertoire ranks of inferred template counts. Generation probabilities in a later analysis came from a VDJ recombination model fitted to out-of-frame rearrangements, and those results were checked against IGoR. Hypergeometric tests were used in a later analysis to score TCR-TCR, TCR-HLA and TCR-CMV co-occurrence, with a repertoire-size bias correction applied to the TCR pairs. In a later analysis, false discovery rates were estimated by permuting HLA or CMV assignments 20 times. In a later analysis, co-occurring TCRs were grouped using DBSCAN, and TCRdist sequence similarity was added for clustering within HLA-allele-positive subsets. For co-occurrence clustering, repertoires with fewer than 30,000 or more than 120,000 public chains were excluded, along with roughly 5 repertoires with anomalous nucleotide sharing. TCRdb took this table from immuneACCESS and kept in-frame rearrangements with V and J called. Such tables lack part of the clones; where checked against another copy, unresolved V genes explain under half of the gap, and the rest is unexplained. The V and J calls and the clone size are those of that table, but D and trimming were determined from the DNA. This sample has under 200,000 clones in its table, and 60% to 85% of those were observed once. Around 3% of the sample comes from the top ten.

The germline V end is reduced by 7 bases and the J end by 5 bases; junction bases left unmatched: 10. CDR3 length: 15 amino acids, cysteine to phenylalanine. CDR3 DNA only is kept here, 45 bases in frame from base 1. From a lookup of the germline V gene, CDR1 and CDR2 are MNHNS and SASEGT. This clone turned up a few times. Its antigen is currently not known. No much larger clone is present one base from it, and per-base qualities are unavailable. Rearrangement joined TRBV6-1 to TRBJ2-3; TRBD1 agrees with 9 junctional bases. The sequence was obtained from a woman aged 50 to 60 in good health and CMV-seropositive. Sequencing input: PBMCs. The DNA sequence reads TGTGCCAGCAAGTCCCGGACAGGGGCTATAGATACGCAGTATTTT. Its amino acids are CASKSRTGAIDTQYF.